A single sample is the source of the 26 T cell receptor beta chains below, sequenced in a study of response to subunit inactivated influenza vaccine. A single record per CDR3 protein comes from TCRdb applying MiXCR to the RT-PCR reads. Of around 170,000 distinct CDR3 sequences listed, approximately 12% are singletons. This material consisted of CD8+ T cells sorted from PBMCs, taken less than 25 months after vaccination. These receptors originate from a man aged 50-75 years who received an inactivated influenza vaccine.

This clonotype came up a few times. The V gene is TRBV4-3, the J gene TRBJ2-2, with a possible D match to TRBD1 (6 bases). V gave up 0 bases and J gave up 0 bases, with 8 bases separating them. This CDR3 spans 16 amino acids. Germline-derived CDR1 and CDR2 are LGHNA and YSLEER. For the CDR3, the DNA is TGCGCCAGCAGCCAAGACCGGACAGCGAACACCGGGGAGCTGTTTTTT. Its protein is CASSQDRTANTGELFF.

V usage is TRBV5-1 and J usage is TRBJ2-1; TRBD2 might be the D (6 bases). Trimming removed 1 base at V and 4 bases at J, with 12 bases between. The CDR3 has 15 residues. CDR1 and CDR2 from the germline V gene are SGHRS and YFSETQ. This chain's CDR3 is CASSLRDSSYNEQFF. In DNA form, the CDR3 reads TGCGCCAGCAGCTTGCGGGACTCTTCGTACAATGAGCAGTTCTTC.

This chain connects TRBV4-2 to TRBJ2-5; 8 bases are a match to TRBD1. V shed 3 bases, J shed 4 bases, and the junction held 7 bases outside the gene matches. The V gene's germline CDR1 is LGHNA and CDR2 YNFKEQ. The CDR3 sequence is 15 residues long. CDR3 in amino acids: CASSQFRGRSETQYF. CDR3 bases: TGTGCCAGCAGCCAGTTCAGGGGGCGGTCAGAGACCCAGTACTTC.

The chain has TRBV27 and TRBJ2-1; 9 nucleotides match TRBD1. Trimming removed 6 bases from V and 3 bases from J; junction bases left unmatched: 6. Germline values: CDR1 MNHEY, CDR2 SMNVEV (reference sequence). The CDR3 is 15 residues long. This CDR3 is CASRKQGAIYNEQFF. For the CDR3, the DNA is TGTGCCAGCAGGAAACAGGGGGCGATCTACAATGAGCAGTTCTTC.

The rearrangement links TRBV7-9 to TRBJ2-1; D unresolved. The ends were cut back, 5 bases at V and 7 bases at J, with 9 bases in the middle. CDR3 length: 12 residues. CDR1 and CDR2 (germline): SEHNR, FQNEAQ (reference sequence). The CDR3 sequence: CASSPYGNEQFF. CDR3 DNA: TGTGCCAGCAGCCCTTACGGGAATGAGCAGTTCTTC.

This clonotype was counted a few times. V is TRBV27 and J is TRBJ2-1, with TRBD2 identical over 9 bases. CDR3 length: 14 residues. J was trimmed by 15 bases and V by 2 bases; bases with no gene match: 11. CDR1 is MNHEY, CDR2 SMNVEV, per germline (reference sequence). The CDR3 region has the DNA TGTGCCAGCAGTTTAAATCCTAGCGGGGCAGAGGCGTTCTTC. Translating it yields CASSLNPSGAEAFF.

The V gene is TRBV11-2, the J gene TRBJ2-7; 12 bases agree with TRBD2. Germline V gene sequence: CDR1 SGHAT, CDR2 FQNNGV. J gave up 2 bases and V 5 bases, and 4 bases lay outside the gene matches. The CDR3 totals 15 residues. The CDR3 reads CASSVASGRAYEQYF. CDR3 nucleotide sequence: TGTGCCAGCAGCGTGGCTAGCGGGAGGGCCTACGAGCAGTACTTC.

The chain carries TRBV9 and TRBJ1-1, with D perhaps TRBD1 (6 bases). V was trimmed by 3 bases and J by 5 bases, leaving 14 bases between them. The CDR3 length is 14 residues. CDR1 and CDR2 (germline): SGDLS, YYNGEE. CDR3 sequence reads: CASSATLQGTEAFF. The DNA for the CDR3 is TGTGCCAGCAGCGCGACACTCCAGGGGACTGAAGCTTTCTTT.

This clonotype showed up just a few times. The chain is built from TRBV7-9 and TRBJ1-5; the D is unclear. V dropped 4 bases and J dropped 2 bases, with 12 bases sitting between them. Germline CDR1 SEHNR, CDR2 FQNEAQ (reference sequence). This CDR3 has 15 residues. The DNA of the CDR3 is TGTGCCAGCAGCTCCCTCGGAGGAGGCAATCAGCCCCAGCATTTT. This sequence encodes CASSSLGGGNQPQHF.

This clonotype showed up just a few times. The rearrangement joins TRBV12-3 or TRBV12-4 to TRBJ2-1; 8 positions match TRBD1. The trim removed 6 bases at V and 2 bases at J, leaving 3 bases unmatched. The CDR3 spans 14 residues. CDR3 sequence: CASSSTGAYNEQFF. The CDR3, as DNA: TGTGCCAGCAGCTCGACAGGGGCCTACAATGAGCAGTTCTTC.

V usage is TRBV28 and J usage is TRBJ2-2; 14 positions agree with TRBD2. The CDR3 spans 16 residues. V dropped 5 bases and J dropped 6; count of bases not matched to a gene: 5. Germline V gene lookup returns CDR1 MDHEN and CDR2 SYDVKM. CDR3 nucleotides: TGTGCCAGCAGTAAGACTAGCGGGAGGGGACCCGGGGAGCTGTTTTTT. Encoded protein: CASSKTSGRGPGELFF. The full variable domain, its missing parts supplied by reference TRBV28 and TRBJ2-2, is DVKVTQSSRYLVKRTGEKVFLECVQDMDHENMFWYRQDPGLGLRLIYFSYDVKMKEKGDIPEGYSVSREKKERFSLILESASTNQTSMYLCASSKTSGRGPGELFFGEGSRLTVL.

The chain has TRBV20-1 and TRBJ1-6, with TRBD1 matching over 8 bases. The length of the CDR3 is 13 residues. Per germline, CDR1 DFQATT and CDR2 SNEGSKA (reference sequence). The CDR3 sequence is CSGGQGGGSPLHF. In nucleotides, the CDR3 is TGCAGCGGCGGACAGGGTGGAGGCTCACCCCTCCACTTT.

This clonotype has only a few counts. The V call is TRBV4-3, the J call TRBJ2-5; weak D call: TRBD1 (6 bases). The CDR3 consists of 16 residues. V was pared by 0 bases and J by 4 bases, with 15 bases between. CDR1 is LGHNA, CDR2 YSLEER, per germline. The CDR3 DNA is TGCGCCAGCAGCCAAGATACAGGGAACGTAGGAGAGACCCAGTACTTC. It yields the protein CASSQDTGNVGETQYF.

This clonotype occurred a few times. V usage is TRBV6-5 and J usage is TRBJ2-5; no clear D. The CDR3 is made up of 12 amino acids. Trimming pared 6 bases from V and 5 bases from J, leaving 10 bases between. The V gene's germline CDR1 is MNHEY and CDR2 SVGAGI. This chain's CDR3 is CASSQTGETQYF. For the CDR3, the DNA is TGTGCCAGCAGCCAGACCGGGGAGACCCAGTACTTC.

The V and J genes are TRBV27 and TRBJ2-1, with D maybe TRBD2 (5 bases). V was pared by 2 bases and J by 0 bases, with 14 bases between. CDR1 is MNHEY, CDR2 SMNVEV, per germline (reference sequence). The CDR3 spans 17 residues. DNA for the CDR3: TGTGCCAGCAGTTTACAGAGCGGACCCAGCTCCTACAATGAGCAGTTCTTC. Amino acids: CASSLQSGPSSYNEQFF.

This clonotype was detected only a few times. This chain links TRBV12-5 with TRBJ1-2; D might be TRBD1 (5 bases). V lost 6 bases to trimming and J lost 2 bases, with 10 bases between them. From germline, CDR1 is LGHNT and CDR2 FRNRAP. The CDR3 runs 13 residues. CDR3 amino acids: CASGEGANYGYTF. In nucleotides, the CDR3 is TGTGCTAGTGGGGAAGGGGCGAACTATGGCTACACCTTC.

This clonotype was seen many times. This chain joins TRBV11-2 and TRBJ2-1; 7 nucleotides match TRBD2. The length of the CDR3 is 17 residues. Germline CDR1 reads SGHAT; CDR2 reads FQNNGV. Germline trimming cut 1 base from V and 1 base from J; bases unmatched to any gene: 7. The CDR3 DNA reads TGTGCCAGCAGCTTAGGTATCGTACTAGCGTCCTACAATGAGCAGTTCTTC. Protein: CASSLGIVLASYNEQFF.

This clonotype occurred a few times. The chain has TRBV15 and TRBJ1-1, with 9 bases matching TRBD1. Germline V lookup: CDR1 LNHNV, CDR2 YYDKDF (reference sequence). The CDR3 runs to 15 residues. J lost 4 bases, V lost 5 bases, and 8 bases had no gene match. CDR3 sequence reads: CATSENRGPGTEAFF. The CDR3 DNA reads as TGTGCCACCAGCGAAAACAGGGGGCCGGGCACTGAAGCTTTCTTT.

The chain couples TRBV12-3 or TRBV12-4 to TRBJ2-5, with 8 bases identical to TRBD1. V lost 4 bases to trimming and J lost 2 bases; unmatched junction nucleotides: 3. The CDR3 has 14 residues. The CDR3 nucleotides are TGTGCCAGCAGTTGGACAGGGCATCAAGAGACCCAGTACTTC. Protein: CASSWTGHQETQYF.

CDR3 nucleotide sequence: TGTGCCAGCAGCTTAGGACGAGATTCAGGGGTCTACGAGCAGTACTTC. As protein: CASSLGRDSGVYEQYF. The rearrangement joins TRBV13 to TRBJ2-7, with a weak D call TRBD1 (6 bases). V dropped 0 bases and J dropped 3 bases, with 15 bases sitting between them. Germline loops: CDR1 PRHDT, CDR2 FYEKMQ (reference sequence). The CDR3 sequence is 16 residues long. Full variable domain (outside the CDR3, taken from reference TRBV13 and TRBJ2-7): AAGVIQSPRHLIKEKRETATLKCYPIPRHDTVYWYQQGPGQDPQFLISFYEKMQSDKGSIPDRFSAQQFSDYHSELNMSSLELGDSALYFCASSLGRDSGVYEQYFGPGTRLTVT.

This chain connects TRBV5-6 to TRBJ2-7; the match to TRBD1 covers 7 bases. This CDR3 is built from 16 residues. After removal of 4 bases from V and 0 bases from J, the junction contained 10 bases not matched to a gene. CDR1 SGHDT and CDR2 YYEEEE come from the germline V gene. CDR3 sequence reads: CASSHTTGLGSYEQYF. Written as DNA, the CDR3 is TGTGCCAGCAGCCACACGACAGGGCTGGGCTCCTACGAGCAGTACTTC.

As to this clonotype: A single base separates this from a much larger clone, so it may be a read error. The chain links TRBV6-6 to TRBJ2-7; D call uncertain. V shed 2 bases and J shed 2 bases, with 7 bases lying between them. The germline V gene encodes CDR1 MNHNY and CDR2 SVGAGI (reference sequence). CDR3 size: 13 residues. The chain's CDR3 is CASSYLSAYEQYF. The CDR3 DNA reads as TGTGCCAGCAGTTACCTCAGTGCCTACGAGCAGTACTTC.

This clonotype was detected many times. The gene calls are TRBV29-1 and TRBJ2-7, with D possibly TRBD1 on 5 matching bases. There are 12 residues in the CDR3. The germline V gene has CDR1 SQVTM and CDR2 ANQGSEA. Trimming removed 5 bases at V and 5 bases at J, with 13 bases between. Here the CDR3 reads CSVSLGHDEQYF. The CDR3 coding sequence is TGCAGCGTTTCTTTGGGGCACGACGAGCAGTACTTC.

This clonotype was counted only a few times. This chain joins TRBV12-3 or TRBV12-4 and TRBJ2-3; 13 bases fit TRBD2. The CDR3 loop spans 17 amino acids. After removal of 3 bases from V and 5 bases from J, the junction contained 8 bases not matched to a gene. The CDR3 region is CASSFPTSGGAIDTQYF. The CDR3 DNA is TGTGCCAGCAGTTTTCCCACTAGCGGGGGGGCCATAGATACGCAGTATTTT.

As for this clonotype: This may arise from a read error, as a much more abundant clone is one base away. CDR3 sequence reads: CASRDGGHVDTQYF. CDR3 sequence (DNA): TGTGCCAGCAGGGACGGGGGGCATGTAGATACGCAGTATTTT. The chain has TRBV6-1 and TRBJ2-3; D perhaps matches TRBD2 (7 bases). CDR1 is MNHNS and CDR2 is SASEGT in the germline V gene. The CDR3 runs 14 residues. The ends were cut back, 6 bases at V and 5 bases at J, with 15 bases in the middle.

This clonotype was observed many times. The V call is TRBV12-3 or TRBV12-4, the J call TRBJ2-5, with unresolved D. V lost 7 bases, J lost 1 base, and 4 bases lay in between. This CDR3 is built from 11 residues. The CDR3 region has the DNA TGTGCCAGCAAGGGCCAAGAGACCCAGTACTTC. Translation: CASKGQETQYF.